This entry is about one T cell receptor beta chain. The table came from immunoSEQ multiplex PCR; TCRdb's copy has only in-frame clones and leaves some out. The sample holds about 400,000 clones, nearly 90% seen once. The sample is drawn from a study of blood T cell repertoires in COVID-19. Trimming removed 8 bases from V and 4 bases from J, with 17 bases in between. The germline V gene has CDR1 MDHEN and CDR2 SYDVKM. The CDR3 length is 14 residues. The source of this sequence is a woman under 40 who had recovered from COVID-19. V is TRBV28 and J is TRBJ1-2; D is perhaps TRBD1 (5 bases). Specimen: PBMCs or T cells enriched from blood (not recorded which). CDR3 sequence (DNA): TGTGCCAGCCTCCCCCGAAGGGGTGGCTATGGCTACACCTTC. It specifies CASLPRRGGYGYTF.